This record looks at one T cell receptor beta chain sequence and its context. Its antigen is not identified. These data are taken from a study of blood T cells in healthy people across ages. Background on the study: Template switching retrieved approximately one barcoded beta molecule for each two T cells. Study-level points and caveats: Expanded clonotype changes were possibly confounded by unknown donor CMV status.

Researchers collected about 9.7 milliliters of peripheral blood from every single donor. PBMCs were isolated at a quantity of at least 7 million per sample. V was clipped by 5 bases and J by 4 bases, with 10 bases between them. Per the germline V gene, CDR1 is LNHNV and CDR2 is YYDKDF (reference sequence). This CDR3 region has 13 residues. PCR was performed a second time for roughly 7 to 12 cycles using a sample-barcoded 5' primer and a J-beta primer mix. TCRdb reanalysed the 5' RACE reads using MiXCR and keeps one entry per CDR3 protein. The sample contains hundreds of thousands of distinct CDR3 sequences, about 62% of which appear only once.

The J gene is TRBJ2-3, the V gene TRBV15, with D tentatively TRBD1 (6 bases). This TCR derives from a man aged 25 to 40 in good health. The specimen sequenced was blood. CDR3 residues: CATSGRQADTQYF. The CDR3 DNA reads as TGTGCCACCAGCGGACGACAGGCAGATACGCAGTATTTT.